These T cell receptor beta chains were read from a single sample in a study of Tregs in tolerant kidney transplant recipients. Clones were read by immunoSEQ multiplex PCR, and TCRdb kept only the in-frame ones, dropping some. The data contain 120,000 or so clones, 85% to 95% of them seen just once; the ten biggest clones take up approximately 0.59%. The sequencing input was CD4+ T cells from blood. These receptors were obtained from a human donor in good health. Both conserved end residues are part of each CDR3.

v_call	j_call	cdr3_aa
TRBV7-9	TRBJ2-1	CASSLGQGDSHEQFF
TRBV7-9	TRBJ2-5	CASSQRPSGRAVLKETQYF
TRBV30	TRBJ1-2	CAWSVLRTGGYGYTF
TRBV15	TRBJ1-2	CATSRGVNYGYTF
TRBV5-6	TRBJ1-5	CASSFRGSNQPQHF
TRBV7-3	TRBJ2-1	CASSPGQGSYNEQFF
TRBV7-9	TRBJ2-7	CASSSPGREQYF
TRBV14	TRBJ1-1	CASSQDQHRNTEAFF
TRBV11-3	TRBJ2-1	CASSLGGGLSSYNEQFF
TRBV7-6	TRBJ2-2	CASSPTSGGVIAGELFF
TRBV10-2	TRBJ1-2	CASSSPGQVDGYTF
TRBV15	TRBJ2-5	CATSRGQKGETQYF